This T cell receptor (beta chain) was retrieved from a study of shared clonotypes between healthy human individuals. Roughly 27,000 T cell genomes, or roughly 200 ng DNA, went into the sorted-subset replicate PCRs. Clones were read by immunoSEQ multiplex PCR, and TCRdb kept only the in-frame ones, dropping some. The sample yields more than 2 million clones, approximately 95% seen once. Notes on the study in general: Only blood samples were collected, and tissue repertoires likely differ.

Looked up from germline, CDR1 is MDHEN and CDR2 is SYDVKM. The V gene end was trimmed by 8 bases and the J gene end by 7 bases; junction bases not matched to a gene: 10. The CDR3 runs to 14 residues. Concerning this clone: Its antigen is currently unknown.

Sequences were obtained from naive CD4+ T cells sorted from blood. Subset meaning: CD45RA+ positively selected. This sequence was found in a young man in good health. The chain couples TRBV28 to TRBJ1-4; 7 bases match TRBD1. The CDR3 DNA reads as TGTGCCAGCCTAAGGGGGCTGGGGAGTGAAAAACTGTTTTTT. This sequence encodes CASLRGLGSEKLFF.